This TCR beta chain is from a study of beta chain features in type 1 diabetes. Turning to the study itself: In all, approximately 110 million sorted cells from all samples were analyzed.

Isolated RNA was reverse transcribed in full, so expressed TCRB transcripts were sequenced. The assay was immunoSEQ multiplex PCR, and TCRdb's table has in-frame clones only and misses some. The sample lists fewer than 550,000 clones; 11% were seen once. Regarding the study as a whole: It was not settled here whether HLA type affects TCRB rearrangement.

This clone has more than one count but fewer than ten. The target antigen is unknown. The CDR3 length is 17 residues. Trimming cost V 7 bases and J 1 base, with 20 bases left between them. Per germline, CDR1 SNHLY and CDR2 FYNNEI. It was via CD45RO/CCR7/CD25/CD127/CD95/CD27 that CD4+ naive, central memory, regulatory and stem cell-like memory cells were sorted. The sequence came from a woman younger than 35 in good health. The chain employs TRBV2 and TRBJ1-5, with D possibly being TRBD1 (6 bases). Input material: naive CD4+ T cells from blood. The DNA for the CDR3 is TGTGCCAGCAAAGAAGCTACGAGGGGGGAGAGCAATCAGCCCCAGCATTTT. Translated: CASKEATRGESNQPQHF. The whole variable domain, remainder taken from reference TRBV2 and TRBJ1-5, is EPEVTQTPSHQVTQMGQEVILRCVPISNHLYFYWYRQILGQKVEFLVSFYNNEISEKSEIFDDQFSVERPDGSNFTLKIRSTKLEDSAMYFCASKEATRGESNQPQHFGDGTRLSIL.